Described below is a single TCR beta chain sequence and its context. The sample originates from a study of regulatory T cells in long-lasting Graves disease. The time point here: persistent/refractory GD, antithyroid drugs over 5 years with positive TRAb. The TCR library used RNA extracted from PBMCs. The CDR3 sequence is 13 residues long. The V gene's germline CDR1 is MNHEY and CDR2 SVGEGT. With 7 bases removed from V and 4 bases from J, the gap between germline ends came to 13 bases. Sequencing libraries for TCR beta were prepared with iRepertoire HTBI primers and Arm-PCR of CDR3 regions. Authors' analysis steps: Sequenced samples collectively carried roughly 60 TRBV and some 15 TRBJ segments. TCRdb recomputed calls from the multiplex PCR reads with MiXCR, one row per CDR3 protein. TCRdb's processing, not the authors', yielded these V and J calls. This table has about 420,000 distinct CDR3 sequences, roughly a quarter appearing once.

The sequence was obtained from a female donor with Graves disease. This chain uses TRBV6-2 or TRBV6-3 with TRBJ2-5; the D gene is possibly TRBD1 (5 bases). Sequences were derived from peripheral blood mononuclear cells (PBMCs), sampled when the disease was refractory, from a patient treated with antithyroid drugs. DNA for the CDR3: TGTGCCAGCACTGGGCAGGGATTAGAGACCCAGTACTTC. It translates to CASTGQGLETQYF.